Listed below are T cell receptor beta chains from one sample, sequenced in a study of STAT5B mutations in CD4+ large granular lymphocyte leukemia. Some clones are missing from TCRdb's copy, which holds only in-frame ones; the method was immunoSEQ multiplex PCR. This table has about 32,000 clones, 78% appearing once. Sequenced input: CD4+ T cells from blood buffy coats. The receptors were gathered from a human donor in good health. The CDR3 runs from the conserved cysteine through the conserved F or W. Each record gives: D gene, CDR3 length, J gene, clone size, V gene, CDR3 protein, CDR3 DNA. The D gene is left open where the match is weak. Not every row has a clone size; where given, it reads once, few, many or a size class.

d_gene: TRBD1; len: 17; j_gene: TRBJ1-3; abundance: -; v_gene: TRBV11-2; CDR3aa: CASSLGVGQATGNTIYF; CDR3nt: TGTGCCAGCAGCTTAGGGGTTGGACAGGCGACTGGAAACACCATATATTTT
d_gene: -; len: 14; j_gene: TRBJ1-1; abundance: -; v_gene: TRBV28; CDR3aa: CASSLDRGNTEAFF; CDR3nt: TGTGCCAGCAGTTTGGATAGGGGAAACACTGAAGCTTTCTTT
d_gene: -; len: 13; j_gene: TRBJ1-5; abundance: few; v_gene: TRBV29-1; CDR3aa: CSVAGSSNQPQHF; CDR3nt: TGCAGCGTTGCTGGGAGTAGCAATCAGCCCCAGCATTTT
d_gene: -; len: 14; j_gene: TRBJ2-3; abundance: -; v_gene: TRBV6-5; CDR3aa: CASSYSGGGDTQYF; CDR3nt: TGTGCCAGCAGTTACTCAGGAGGGGGAGATACGCAGTATTTT
d_gene: -; len: 13; j_gene: TRBJ1-1; abundance: -; v_gene: TRBV7-9; CDR3aa: CASSPGPGTEAFF; CDR3nt: TGTGCCAGCAGCCCCGGACCGGGCACTGAAGCTTTCTTT
d_gene: TRBD1; len: 14; j_gene: TRBJ2-2; abundance: -; v_gene: TRBV2; CDR3aa: CASSRQGYTGELFF; CDR3nt: TGTGCCAGCAGCCGACAGGGTTACACCGGGGAGCTGTTTTTT
d_gene: -; len: 17; j_gene: TRBJ2-6; abundance: -; v_gene: TRBV5-1; CDR3aa: CASSVAGGGSGANVLTF; CDR3nt: TGCGCCAGCTCCGTGGCAGGCGGAGGGTCTGGGGCCAACGTCCTGACTTTC
d_gene: -; len: 14; j_gene: TRBJ1-1; abundance: -; v_gene: TRBV18; CDR3aa: CASSLRGGNTEAFF; CDR3nt: TGTGCCAGCTCCCTACGAGGGGGGAACACTGAAGCTTTCTTT
d_gene: TRBD1; len: 13; j_gene: TRBJ1-1; abundance: -; v_gene: TRBV7-9; CDR3aa: CASSLRQGTEAFF; CDR3nt: TGTGCCAGCAGCCTAAGACAGGGCACTGAAGCTTTCTTT
d_gene: -; len: 14; j_gene: TRBJ2-5; abundance: -; v_gene: TRBV10-3; CDR3aa: CAISLRGNQETQYF; CDR3nt: TGTGCCATCAGCCTGAGGGGGAATCAAGAGACCCAGTACTTC
d_gene: -; len: 14; j_gene: TRBJ1-2; abundance: -; v_gene: TRBV18; CDR3aa: CASSPRAGGDGYTF; CDR3nt: TGTGCCAGCTCACCACGGGCAGGTGGAGATGGCTACACCTTC
d_gene: -; len: 13; j_gene: TRBJ2-6; abundance: few; v_gene: TRBV30; CDR3aa: CAWSMGGANVLTF; CDR3nt: TGTGCCTGGAGTATGGGAGGGGCCAACGTCCTGACTTTC
d_gene: -; len: 13; j_gene: TRBJ1-2; abundance: -; v_gene: TRBV27; CDR3aa: CASTKSGGAGYTF; CDR3nt: TGTGCCAGCACTAAATCGGGAGGAGCTGGCTACACCTTC
d_gene: -; len: 12; j_gene: TRBJ2-7; abundance: -; v_gene: TRBV10-3; CDR3aa: CAIARHNYEQYF; CDR3nt: TGTGCCATCGCCCGACACAACTACGAGCAGTACTTC
d_gene: TRBD1; len: 14; j_gene: TRBJ2-2; abundance: -; v_gene: TRBV29-1; CDR3aa: CSVHRDRESGELFF; CDR3nt: TGCAGCGTCCACCGGGACAGGGAATCCGGGGAGCTGTTTTTT
d_gene: -; len: 17; j_gene: TRBJ1-4; abundance: -; v_gene: TRBV4-2; CDR3aa: CASSQGGAREPYEKLFF; CDR3nt: TGTGCCAGCAGCCAAGGGGGGGCCAGGGAACCATATGAAAAACTGTTTTTT
d_gene: TRBD2; len: 18; j_gene: TRBJ2-7; abundance: -; v_gene: TRBV28; CDR3aa: CASSLYGWTSDDSYEQYF; CDR3nt: TGTGCCAGCAGTTTATATGGTTGGACTAGCGATGACTCCTACGAGCAGTACTTC
d_gene: -; len: 13; j_gene: TRBJ2-2; abundance: -; v_gene: TRBV7-2; CDR3aa: CASSTTGSGELFF; CDR3nt: TGTGCCAGCAGCACCACGGGGTCCGGGGAGCTGTTTTTT
d_gene: -; len: 11; j_gene: TRBJ2-2; abundance: few; v_gene: TRBV30; CDR3aa: CAWNGPGELFF; CDR3nt: TGTGCCTGGAATGGGCCCGGGGAGCTGTTTTTT
d_gene: -; len: 15; j_gene: TRBJ1-4; abundance: few; v_gene: TRBV30; CDR3aa: CVGDPGTLTNEKLFF; CDR3nt: TGTGTTGGGGACCCGGGAACACTGACTAATGAAAAACTGTTTTTT
d_gene: -; len: 13; j_gene: TRBJ2-3; abundance: -; v_gene: TRBV9; CDR3aa: CASSARVADTQYF; CDR3nt: TGTGCCAGCAGCGCCCGAGTCGCAGATACGCAGTATTTT
d_gene: -; len: 14; j_gene: TRBJ1-2; abundance: -; v_gene: TRBV28; CDR3aa: CASSLVQTTYGYTF; CDR3nt: TGTGCCAGCAGTTTAGTACAGACGACCTATGGCTACACCTTC
d_gene: -; len: 11; j_gene: TRBJ2-7; abundance: -; v_gene: TRBV5-6; CDR3aa: CASSYGYEQYF; CDR3nt: TGTGCCAGCAGCTACGGATACGAGCAGTACTTC
d_gene: -; len: 13; j_gene: TRBJ2-5; abundance: -; v_gene: TRBV6-6; CDR3aa: CASSYLGLTTQYF; CDR3nt: TGTGCCAGCAGTTACTTAGGGCTGACGACCCAGTACTTC
d_gene: TRBD2; len: 15; j_gene: TRBJ2-5; abundance: -; v_gene: TRBV27; CDR3aa: CASSPRLAGRETQYF; CDR3nt: TGTGCCAGCAGTCCGCGACTAGCGGGTAGGGAGACCCAGTACTTC
d_gene: -; len: 14; j_gene: TRBJ1-1; abundance: -; v_gene: TRBV4-1; CDR3aa: CASSPQGTNTEAFF; CDR3nt: TGCGCCAGCAGCCCACAAGGGACCAACACTGAAGCTTTCTTT
d_gene: TRBD1; len: 16; j_gene: TRBJ2-7; abundance: -; v_gene: TRBV27; CDR3aa: CASSSYPPTGTYEQYF; CDR3nt: TGTGCCAGCAGTTCCTACCCGCCGACAGGGACCTACGAGCAGTACTTC
d_gene: TRBD2; len: 17; j_gene: TRBJ2-2; abundance: once; v_gene: TRBV14; CDR3aa: CASSQTSGSNLPGELFF; CDR3nt: TGTGCCAGCAGCCAGACTAGCGGGAGCAATTTGCCCGGGGAGCTGTTTTTT
d_gene: -; len: 16; j_gene: TRBJ1-1; abundance: once; v_gene: TRBV2; CDR3aa: CAKKHRDLWGYTEAFF; CDR3nt: TGTGCCAAAAAACACAGGGACCTGTGGGGATACACTGAAGCTTTCTTT
d_gene: -; len: 16; j_gene: TRBJ2-2; abundance: -; v_gene: TRBV5-1; CDR3aa: CASSLGAGAHTGELFF; CDR3nt: TGCGCCAGCAGCTTGGGGGCGGGGGCCCACACCGGGGAGCTGTTTTTT
d_gene: -; len: 14; j_gene: TRBJ2-7; abundance: -; v_gene: TRBV19; CDR3aa: CASAEGRAAYEQYF; CDR3nt: TGTGCCAGCGCCGAGGGCAGGGCGGCCTACGAGCAGTACTTC
d_gene: TRBD1; len: 14; j_gene: TRBJ1-3; abundance: -; v_gene: TRBV28; CDR3aa: CASSTRDRGNTIYF; CDR3nt: TGTGCCAGCAGTACTAGGGACAGGGGAAACACCATATATTTT
d_gene: TRBD1; len: 14; j_gene: TRBJ2-5; abundance: -; v_gene: TRBV28; CDR3aa: CASSAQGAEGTQYF; CDR3nt: TGTGCCAGCAGTGCACAGGGGGCGGAAGGGACCCAGTACTTC
d_gene: TRBD1; len: 13; j_gene: TRBJ2-7; abundance: -; v_gene: TRBV11-2; CDR3aa: CASDRGTRYEQYF; CDR3nt: TGTGCCAGCGACAGGGGGACACGCTACGAGCAGTACTTC
d_gene: -; len: 15; j_gene: TRBJ2-6; abundance: once; v_gene: TRBV6-5; CDR3aa: CASSYRGWGANVLTF; CDR3nt: TGTGCCAGCAGTTACAGGGGGTGGGGGGCCAACGTCCTGACTTTC
d_gene: -; len: 15; j_gene: TRBJ2-1; abundance: -; v_gene: TRBV4-2; CDR3aa: CASSQDPGAGGAQFF; CDR3nt: TGTGCCAGCAGCCAAGATCCGGGGGCGGGTGGGGCGCAGTTCTTC
d_gene: TRBD2; len: 15; j_gene: TRBJ2-1; abundance: -; v_gene: TRBV7-2; CDR3aa: CASSLASGGAYEQFF; CDR3nt: TGTGCCAGCAGCTTAGCTAGCGGGGGGGCCTATGAGCAGTTCTTC
d_gene: TRBD2; len: 17; j_gene: TRBJ2-4; abundance: once; v_gene: TRBV15; CDR3aa: CATSRVKAGGDVNIQYF; CDR3nt: TGTGCCACCAGCAGAGTAAAAGCGGGGGGGGACGTAAACATTCAGTACTTC
d_gene: TRBD1; len: 14; j_gene: TRBJ1-2; abundance: -; v_gene: TRBV28; CDR3aa: CASQTGAQDYGYTF; CDR3nt: TGTGCCAGCCAGACAGGGGCGCAAGACTATGGCTACACCTTC
d_gene: -; len: 14; j_gene: TRBJ1-1; abundance: -; v_gene: TRBV7-2; CDR3aa: CASSLANGREVAFF; CDR3nt: TGTGCCAGCAGCTTAGCGAATGGCAGGGAGGTAGCTTTCTTT
d_gene: TRBD1; len: 13; j_gene: TRBJ1-1; abundance: -; v_gene: TRBV30; CDR3aa: CAGDRSGFTEAFF; CDR3nt: TGTGCCGGGGACAGGTCGGGGTTCACTGAAGCTTTCTTT
d_gene: -; len: 14; j_gene: TRBJ1-3; abundance: -; v_gene: TRBV7-2; CDR3aa: CASSIGPSGNTIYF; CDR3nt: TGTGCCAGCAGCATAGGGCCCTCTGGAAACACCATATATTTT
d_gene: -; len: 11; j_gene: TRBJ2-1; abundance: -; v_gene: TRBV5-6; CDR3aa: CASSRGSEQFF; CDR3nt: TGTGCCAGCAGCAGGGGTAGTGAGCAGTTCTTC
d_gene: -; len: 14; j_gene: TRBJ1-1; abundance: -; v_gene: TRBV19; CDR3aa: CASSIEGPNTEAFF; CDR3nt: TGTGCCAGTAGTATCGAAGGCCCCAACACTGAAGCTTTCTTT
d_gene: -; len: 14; j_gene: TRBJ2-7; abundance: -; v_gene: TRBV28; CDR3aa: CASSGPGHTYEQYF; CDR3nt: TGTGCCAGCAGTGGCCCCGGACACACCTACGAGCAGTACTTC
d_gene: -; len: 14; j_gene: TRBJ2-5; abundance: -; v_gene: TRBV7-6; CDR3aa: CASSSGPDQETQYF; CDR3nt: TGTGCCAGCAGCTCAGGCCCGGACCAAGAGACCCAGTACTTC
d_gene: TRBD1; len: 13; j_gene: TRBJ2-7; abundance: -; v_gene: TRBV6-1; CDR3aa: CASSGDRSYEQYF; CDR3nt: TGTGCCAGCAGTGGGGACAGATCCTACGAGCAGTACTTC
d_gene: TRBD2; len: 16; j_gene: TRBJ2-7; abundance: -; v_gene: TRBV5-1; CDR3aa: CASSLAGQGLNYEQYF; CDR3nt: TGCGCCAGCAGCTTGGCCGGGCAGGGACTAAACTACGAGCAGTACTTC
d_gene: TRBD1; len: 15; j_gene: TRBJ2-2; abundance: -; v_gene: TRBV6-1; CDR3aa: CASIKDRANTGELFF; CDR3nt: TGTGCCAGCATTAAGGACAGGGCGAACACCGGGGAGCTGTTTTTT